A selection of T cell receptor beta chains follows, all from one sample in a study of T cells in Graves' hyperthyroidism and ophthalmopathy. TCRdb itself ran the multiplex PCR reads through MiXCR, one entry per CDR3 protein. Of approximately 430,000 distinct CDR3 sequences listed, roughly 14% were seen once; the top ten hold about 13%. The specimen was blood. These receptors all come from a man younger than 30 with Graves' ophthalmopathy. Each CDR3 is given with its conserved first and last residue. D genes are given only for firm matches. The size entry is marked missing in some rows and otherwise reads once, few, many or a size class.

CDR3 DNA: TGTGCCAGCAGTGCGGGACTTATGTCAGATACGCAGTATTTT
CDR3 protein: CASSAGLMSDTQYF
clone size: many
D gene: NA
V gene: TRBV12-3/TRBV12-4
J gene: TRBJ2-3

CDR3 DNA: TGTGCCAGCAGCCTACTACAACCGAATACGCAGTATTTT
CDR3 protein: CASSLLQPNTQYF
clone size: NA
D gene: NA
V gene: TRBV7-9
J gene: TRBJ2-3

CDR3 DNA: TGTGCCTGGAGTCGGGACGGCGACACGGAGTACTTC
CDR3 protein: CAWSRDGDTEYF
clone size: NA
D gene: NA
V gene: TRBV30
J gene: TRBJ2-5

CDR3 DNA: TGTGCCAGCAGTGGTGATACAGGGAGGAACGAGCAGTACTTC
CDR3 protein: CASSGDTGRNEQYF
clone size: NA
D gene: NA
V gene: TRBV6-1
J gene: TRBJ2-7

CDR3 DNA: TGCAGCGTTTTGACTGGAACCCAAGAGACCCAGTACTTC
CDR3 protein: CSVLTGTQETQYF
clone size: many
D gene: NA
V gene: TRBV29-1
J gene: TRBJ2-5

CDR3 DNA: TGTGCCTGGAGTAAGAGGGGGGGTTCACCCCTCCACTTT
CDR3 protein: CAWSKRGGSPLHF
clone size: few
D gene: NA
V gene: TRBV30
J gene: TRBJ1-6

CDR3 DNA: TGTGCCAGCAGTTTAAGCGCGTACACTGAAGCTTTCTTT
CDR3 protein: CASSLSAYTEAFF
clone size: many
D gene: NA
V gene: TRBV6-1
J gene: TRBJ1-1

CDR3 DNA: TGTGCCAGTAGCCTGTGGGGGAACTCTGGAAACACCATATATTTT
CDR3 protein: CASSLWGNSGNTIYF
clone size: NA
D gene: NA
V gene: TRBV19
J gene: TRBJ1-3

CDR3 DNA: TGTGCCAGCAGCTTAGTTCGTAGCCAAGAGACCCAGTACTTC
CDR3 protein: CASSLVRSQETQYF
clone size: many
D gene: NA
V gene: TRBV11-2
J gene: TRBJ2-5

CDR3 DNA: TGTGCCAGCACCCTGATCGGGATAGGTACTAACGAGCAGTACTTC
CDR3 protein: CASTLIGIGTNEQYF
clone size: few
D gene: NA
V gene: TRBV7-9
J gene: TRBJ2-7

CDR3 DNA: TGTGCCAGCAGTTTAATGGGGACAAGGGCTGTAGATACGCAGTATTTT
CDR3 protein: CASSLMGTRAVDTQYF
clone size: many
D gene: NA
V gene: TRBV27
J gene: TRBJ2-3

CDR3 DNA: TGTGCCTGCCAAGACGGTGCAACTAATGAAAAACTGTTTTTT
CDR3 protein: CACQDGATNEKLFF
clone size: NA
D gene: NA
V gene: TRBV30
J gene: TRBJ1-4

CDR3 DNA: TGTGCCAGTAGCCGAGGACAGGCTGAGAACACTGAAGCTTTCTTT
CDR3 protein: CASSRGQAENTEAFF
clone size: many
D gene: TRBD1
V gene: TRBV19
J gene: TRBJ1-1

CDR3 DNA: TGTGCCAGCAGCCATTCGGTAAGGGGCGCGAGGACTGAAGCTTTCTTT
CDR3 protein: CASSHSVRGARTEAFF
clone size: NA
D gene: NA
V gene: TRBV14
J gene: TRBJ1-1

CDR3 DNA: TGTGCCAGCAGCCAATCAGGGAGCAATCAGCCCCAGCATTTT
CDR3 protein: CASSQSGSNQPQHF
clone size: many
D gene: NA
V gene: TRBV16
J gene: TRBJ1-5

CDR3 DNA: TGCAGTGCTGGTCCGGTGACAGGGGGCTATGAGCAGTTCTTC
CDR3 protein: CSAGPVTGGYEQFF
clone size: many
D gene: TRBD1
V gene: TRBV20-1
J gene: TRBJ2-1

CDR3 DNA: TGTGCCAGCAGCCCTAGGACCAATCCCCCAGATACGCAGTATTTT
CDR3 protein: CASSPRTNPPDTQYF
clone size: few
D gene: NA
V gene: TRBV9
J gene: TRBJ2-3

CDR3 DNA: TGTGCCAGCAGTTTGGGCTACCAGTACGAGCAGTACTTC
CDR3 protein: CASSLGYQYEQYF
clone size: many
D gene: NA
V gene: TRBV27
J gene: TRBJ2-7

CDR3 DNA: TGTGCCAGCAGTTGGACTAGCGGGGGGGCTTACAATGAGCAGTTCTTC
CDR3 protein: CASSWTSGGAYNEQFF
clone size: many
D gene: TRBD2
V gene: TRBV27
J gene: TRBJ2-1

CDR3 DNA: TGTGCCAGCAGCCTTTCGAGGACGGGAGCTCCGCCCGAGCAGTACTTC
CDR3 protein: CASSLSRTGAPPEQYF
clone size: many
D gene: NA
V gene: TRBV3-1
J gene: TRBJ2-7

CDR3 DNA: TGCGCCAGCAGCCAACTCCTCAGGGCCGGGGAGCTGTTTTTT
CDR3 protein: CASSQLLRAGELFF
clone size: few
D gene: NA
V gene: TRBV4-1
J gene: TRBJ2-2

CDR3 DNA: TGTGCCAGCAGCCTACCGACGACTAGGCCCACTGAAGCTTTCTTT
CDR3 protein: CASSLPTTRPTEAFF
clone size: few
D gene: NA
V gene: TRBV7-9
J gene: TRBJ1-1

CDR3 DNA: TGTGCCACCTCAACAGGGGGCCATTCCACAGATACGCAGTATTTT
CDR3 protein: CATSTGGHSTDTQYF
clone size: NA
D gene: TRBD1
V gene: TRBV24-1
J gene: TRBJ2-3